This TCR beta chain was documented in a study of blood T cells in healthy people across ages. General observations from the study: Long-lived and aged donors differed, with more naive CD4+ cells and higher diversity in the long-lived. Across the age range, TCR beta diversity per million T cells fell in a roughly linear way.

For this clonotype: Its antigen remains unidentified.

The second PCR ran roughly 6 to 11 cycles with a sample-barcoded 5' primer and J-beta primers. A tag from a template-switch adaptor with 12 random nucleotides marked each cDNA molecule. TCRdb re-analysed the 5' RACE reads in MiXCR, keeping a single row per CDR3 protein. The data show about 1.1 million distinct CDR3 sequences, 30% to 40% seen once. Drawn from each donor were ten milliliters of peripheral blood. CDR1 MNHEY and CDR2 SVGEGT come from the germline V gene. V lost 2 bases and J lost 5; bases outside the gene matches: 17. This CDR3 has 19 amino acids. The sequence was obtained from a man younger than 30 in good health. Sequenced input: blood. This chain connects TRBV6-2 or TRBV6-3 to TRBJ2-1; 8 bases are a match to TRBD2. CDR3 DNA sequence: TGTGCCAGCAGTTACCCAGGGACTAGAGTAACCCCAAGAGACAATGAGCAGTTCTTC. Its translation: CASSYPGTRVTPRDNEQFF.